The subject of this entry is one T cell receptor (beta chain). CDR1 is LNHDA, CDR2 SQIVND, per germline (reference sequence). This CDR3 is built from 13 residues. Trimming took 1 base from V and 4 from J, leaving 7 bases between them. Regions amplified from RNA transcripts were the TCR beta CDR3 regions. A first-round RT-PCR of the TCR CDR3 used the HTBI primer set. MiXCR was run by TCRdb on the multiplex PCR reads, yielding one entry per CDR3 protein. The sample records hundreds of thousands of distinct CDR3 sequences, more than 12% being singletons. These data belong to a study of T cells in Graves' hyperthyroidism and ophthalmopathy.

The receptor comes from a woman aged 50 to 60 with Graves' ophthalmopathy. The chain recombines TRBV19 with TRBJ1-1; no reliable D call. The sample taken for sequencing was blood. CDR3 coding DNA: TGTGCCAGTAGTATAGTCAGTGCCACTGAAGCTTTCTTT. Protein sequence: CASSIVSATEAFF.